The clone carrying this T cell receptor (beta chain) turned up a few times. Some clones are missing from TCRdb's copy, which holds only in-frame ones; the method was immunoSEQ multiplex PCR. Of 150,000 to 200,000 clones listed, 85% are singletons. This CDR3 spans 15 amino acids. V lost 7 bases, J lost 0 bases, and 9 bases stayed unmatched. Germline lookup yields CDR1 SQVTM and CDR2 ANQGSEA. These data come from a study of cytomegalovirus exposure and HLA in healthy donors. This TCR derives from a man younger than 45 in good health and CMV-seropositive. The specimen sequenced was PBMCs. The chain has TRBV29-1 and TRBJ1-1; 9 bases are a match to TRBD1. The CDR3 region is CSGGQGWGMNTEAFF. CDR3 coding DNA: TGCAGCGGGGGACAGGGATGGGGCATGAACACTGAAGCTTTCTTT.